This T cell receptor (beta chain) originates from a study of control samples from healthy donors and cancer patients. V shed 5 bases and J 3 bases; nucleotides not matched to a gene: 9. CDR1 and CDR2 from the germline V gene are LNHDA and SQIVND (reference sequence). This CDR3 has 16 residues. Here immunoSEQ multiplex PCR was the method, and the copy in TCRdb shows in-frame clones only, minus some. This table holds about 57,000 clones, about 93% found once. The V call is TRBV19, the J call TRBJ1-1; 10 bases agree with TRBD1. The sequence came from a man aged 25 to 40 in good health. Sequenced sample: blood. In DNA, the CDR3 is TGTGCCAGTAGTGCCGGACAGGGGGTAGCCTACACTGAAGCTTTCTTT. Amino acid sequence: CASSAGQGVAYTEAFF.